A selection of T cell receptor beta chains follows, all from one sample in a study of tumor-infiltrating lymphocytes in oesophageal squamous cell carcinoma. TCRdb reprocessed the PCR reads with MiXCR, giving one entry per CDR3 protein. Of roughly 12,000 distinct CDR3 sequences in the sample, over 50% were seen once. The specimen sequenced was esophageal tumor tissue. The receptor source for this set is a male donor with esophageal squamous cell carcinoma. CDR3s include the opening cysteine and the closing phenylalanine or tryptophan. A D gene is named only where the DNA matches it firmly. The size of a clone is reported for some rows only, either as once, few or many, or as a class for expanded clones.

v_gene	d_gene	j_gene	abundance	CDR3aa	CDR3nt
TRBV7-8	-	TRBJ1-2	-	CASSLALDYGYTF	TGTGCCAGCAGCTTAGCCTTGGACTATGGCTACACCTTC
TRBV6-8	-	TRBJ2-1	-	CASSRTRQTSETQFF	TGTGCCAGCAGTAGGACGCGACAGACCAGCGAGACCCAGTTCTTC
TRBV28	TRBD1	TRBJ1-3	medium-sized	CASSETGALSGNTIYF	TGTGCCAGCAGTGAAACAGGGGCCCTCTCTGGAAACACCATATATTTT
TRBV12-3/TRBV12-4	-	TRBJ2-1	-	CASSLGSYNEQFF	TGTGCCAGCAGTTTGGGTTCCTACAATGAGCAGTTCTTC
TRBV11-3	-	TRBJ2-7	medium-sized	CASSLDQGYEQYF	TGTGCCAGCAGCTTAGATCAGGGTTACGAGCAGTACTTC
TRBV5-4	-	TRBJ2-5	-	CASSLQLAGETQYF	TGTGCCAGCAGCTTACAACTAGCTGGAGAGACCCAGTACTTC
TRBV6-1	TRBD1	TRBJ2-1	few	CASRPGQGPYNEQFF	TGTGCCAGCAGGCCGGGACAGGGCCCTTACAATGAGCAGTTCTTC
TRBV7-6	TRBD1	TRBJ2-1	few	CASSFDRDNEQFF	TGTGCCAGCAGCTTCGACAGGGACAATGAGCAGTTCTTC
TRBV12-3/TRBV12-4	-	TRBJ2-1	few	CASSLMGSSYNEQFF	TGTGCCAGCAGTTTAATGGGGAGCTCCTACAATGAGCAGTTCTTC
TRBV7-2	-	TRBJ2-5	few	CASSLVREETQYF	TGTGCCAGCAGCTTAGTTAGGGAAGAGACCCAGTACTTC
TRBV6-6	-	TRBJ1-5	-	CASSRRGEPQHF	TGTGCCAGCAGTAGACGGGGGGAGCCCCAGCATTTT
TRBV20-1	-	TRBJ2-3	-	CSSRGVGATDTQYF	TGCAGTTCTCGCGGGGTAGGGGCCACAGATACGCAGTATTTT
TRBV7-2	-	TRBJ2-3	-	CASSLGFLDTQYF	TGTGCCAGCAGCTTAGGTTTTCTTGATACGCAGTATTTT
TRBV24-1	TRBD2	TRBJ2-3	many	CATSEDGTSGTNTDTQYF	TGTGCCACCAGTGAGGACGGGACTAGCGGGACGAACACAGATACGCAGTATTTT
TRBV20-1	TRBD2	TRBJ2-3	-	CSARKGTSGFSKDTQYF	TGCAGTGCTAGAAAGGGGACTAGCGGTTTTAGTAAAGATACGCAGTATTTT
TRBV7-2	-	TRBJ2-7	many	CASSLGGGLYEQYF	TGTGCCAGCAGCTTAGGTGGCGGCCTTTACGAGCAGTACTTC
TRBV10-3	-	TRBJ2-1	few	CAITPSPGLHSYNEQFF	TGTGCCATCACCCCTTCCCCGGGACTTCACTCCTACAATGAGCAGTTCTTC
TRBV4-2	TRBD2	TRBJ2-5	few	CASSQEPSGRAIQETQYF	TGTGCCAGCAGCCAAGAACCGAGCGGGAGGGCAATACAAGAGACCCAGTACTTC
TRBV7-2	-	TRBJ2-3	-	CASNPEGRTDTQYF	TGTGCCAGCAACCCGGAGGGCCGCACAGATACGCAGTATTTT
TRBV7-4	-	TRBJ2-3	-	CASDPASTDTQYF	TGTGCCAGTGACCCAGCTAGCACAGATACGCAGTATTTT
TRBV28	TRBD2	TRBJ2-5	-	CAARAGEQYF	TGTGCCGCCAGGGCGGGAGAGCAGTACTTC
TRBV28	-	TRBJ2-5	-	CASSPLIEVYETQYF	TGTGCCAGCAGTCCCCTAATTGAGGTCTACGAGACCCAGTACTTC
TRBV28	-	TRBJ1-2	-	CASSLGWHGGRGYTF	TGTGCCAGCAGTTTAGGATGGCACGGAGGTCGGGGCTACACCTTC
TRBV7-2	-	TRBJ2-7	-	CASSSSVDPSYEQYF	TGTGCCAGCAGCTCATCTGTCGATCCCTCCTACGAGCAGTACTTC
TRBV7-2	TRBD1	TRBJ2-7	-	CASSTDRQYYEQYF	TGTGCCAGCAGCACGGACAGGCAATACTACGAGCAGTACTTC
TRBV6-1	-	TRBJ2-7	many	CASSYVQGSYEQYF	TGTGCCAGCAGTTATGTACAGGGATCCTACGAGCAGTACTTC
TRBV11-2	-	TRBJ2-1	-	CASSYPGLAINEQFF	TGTGCCAGCAGCTATCCCGGGCTAGCGATTAATGAGCAGTTCTTC
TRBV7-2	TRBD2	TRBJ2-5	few	CASSLALSSGSRETQYF	TGTGCCAGCAGCTTAGCGCTATCTAGCGGGAGTAGGGAGACCCAGTACTTC
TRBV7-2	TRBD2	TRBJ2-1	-	CASRVGLALKETQFF	TGTGCCAGCAGGGTTGGACTAGCCCTAAAAGAGACCCAGTTCTTC
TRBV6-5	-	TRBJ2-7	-	CASSYRRQVMDEQYF	TGTGCCAGCAGTTATCGGCGGCAAGTAATGGACGAGCAGTACTTC
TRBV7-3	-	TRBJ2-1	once	CASSPIVAVPGEQFF	TGTGCCAGCAGCCCCATCGTCGCTGTCCCGGGTGAGCAGTTCTTC